This T cell receptor (beta chain) was found in a study of shared clonotypes between healthy human individuals. Study conclusions and caveats: Sampling involved blood alone; tissue repertoires likely differ.

Comment on this clone: Antigen: not known. At one boundary the junction diverges from the germline segment, which might be a read error. Other DNA sequences from this sample encode an identical CDR3 as well.

Sequencing was at deep level. TCRdb's table, derived via immunoSEQ multiplex PCR, lists solely in-frame clones and lacks some. The sample comprises roughly 510,000 clones, 75% to 80% of which are singletons, and approximately 12% rests with the top ten. There were only Caucasian adults among the donors, and all lived in Nashville, Tennessee. This clonotype originated in a woman in her forties in good health. Some clones in this sample may be carry-over from other donors' samples. Sequencing was done on a sample of PBMCs.

The CDR3 region has the DNA TGTGCCAGCAGTGAAGCCGGACAGGGCGATCAGCCTCAGCATTTT. Amino acids: CASSEAGQGDQPQHF. The gene calls are TRBV2 and TRBJ1-5, with 8 bases fitting TRBD1. This CDR3 contains 15 residues. From germline, CDR1 is SNHLY and CDR2 FYNNEI.